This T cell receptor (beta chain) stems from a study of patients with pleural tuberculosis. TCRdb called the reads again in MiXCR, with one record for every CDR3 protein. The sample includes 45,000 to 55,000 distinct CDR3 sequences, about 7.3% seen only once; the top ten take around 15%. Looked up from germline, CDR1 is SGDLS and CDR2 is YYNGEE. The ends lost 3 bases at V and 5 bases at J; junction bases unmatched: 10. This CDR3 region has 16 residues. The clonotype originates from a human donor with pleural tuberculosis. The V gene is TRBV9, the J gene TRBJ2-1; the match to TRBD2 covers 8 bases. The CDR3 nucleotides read TGTGCCAGCAGCGGAGCTCTCACTAGCGGTCACAATGAGCAGTTCTTC. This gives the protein CASSGALTSGHNEQFF.